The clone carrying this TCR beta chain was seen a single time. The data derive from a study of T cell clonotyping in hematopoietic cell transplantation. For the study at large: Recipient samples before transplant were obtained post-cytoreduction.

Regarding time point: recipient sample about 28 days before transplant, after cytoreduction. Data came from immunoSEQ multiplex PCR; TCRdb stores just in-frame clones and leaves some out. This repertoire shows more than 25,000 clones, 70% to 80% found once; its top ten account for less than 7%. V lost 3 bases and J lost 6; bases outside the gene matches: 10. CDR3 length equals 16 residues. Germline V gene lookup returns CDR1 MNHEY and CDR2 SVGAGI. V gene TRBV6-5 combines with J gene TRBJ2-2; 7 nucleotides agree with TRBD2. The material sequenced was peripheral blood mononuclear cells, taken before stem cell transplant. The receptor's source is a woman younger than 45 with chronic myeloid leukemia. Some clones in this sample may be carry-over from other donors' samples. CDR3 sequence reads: CASSYQKGGIAGELFF. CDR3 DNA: TGTGCCAGCAGTTATCAGAAGGGAGGGATTGCCGGGGAGCTGTTTTTT.